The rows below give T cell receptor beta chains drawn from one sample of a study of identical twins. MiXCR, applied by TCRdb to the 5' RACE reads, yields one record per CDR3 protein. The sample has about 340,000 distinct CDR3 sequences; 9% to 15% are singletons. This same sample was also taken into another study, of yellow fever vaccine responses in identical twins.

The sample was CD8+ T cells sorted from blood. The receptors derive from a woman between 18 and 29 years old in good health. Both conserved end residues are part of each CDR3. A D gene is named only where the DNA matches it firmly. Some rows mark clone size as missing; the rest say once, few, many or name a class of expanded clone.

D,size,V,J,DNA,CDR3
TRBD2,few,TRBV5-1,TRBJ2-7,TGCGCCAGCAGCAGTGAGGGACTAGCGGGACCCCCCTACGAGCAGTACTTC,CASSSEGLAGPPYEQYF
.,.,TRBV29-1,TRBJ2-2,TGCAGCGTTCTTAAACTGGGGAGCAACACCGGGGAGCTGTTTTTT,CSVLKLGSNTGELFF
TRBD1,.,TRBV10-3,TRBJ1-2,TGTGCCATCAGTGACCCCGAAGGACAGGGGGACTATGGCTACACCTTC,CAISDPEGQGDYGYTF
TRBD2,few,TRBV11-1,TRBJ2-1,TGTGCCAGCAGGGGACGGACTAGCGGTTATTTGTCTCACAACGGTGAGCAGTTCTTC,CASRGRTSGYLSHNGEQFF
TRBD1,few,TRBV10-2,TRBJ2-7,TGCGCCAGCAGTGCCAGGGGGTCGGTTTACGAGCAGTACTTC,CASSARGSVYEQYF
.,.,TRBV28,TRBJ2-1,TGTGCCAGCAGTTCGGGGTACATGGATGAGCAGTTCTTC,CASSSGYMDEQFF
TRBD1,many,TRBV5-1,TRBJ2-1,TGCGCCAGCAGCTTGGAAGGGGGCCCAATGGATGAGCAGTTCTTC,CASSLEGGPMDEQFF
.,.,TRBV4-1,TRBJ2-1,TGCGCCAGCAGCCAAGTCCGGGTTCATGAGCAGTTCTTC,CASSQVRVHEQFF
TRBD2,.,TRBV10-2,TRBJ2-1,TGCGCCAGCAGTGAGTCGCTAGCGGGAGTTTACAATGAGCAGTTCTTC,CASSESLAGVYNEQFF
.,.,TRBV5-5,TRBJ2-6,TGTGCCAGCAGCTTGGGGCCGGCCCCTGGGGCCAACGTCCTGACTTTC,CASSLGPAPGANVLTF
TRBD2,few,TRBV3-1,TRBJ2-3,TGTGCCAGCAGCCAAACCTCGGGAGGCAGCGCAGATACGCAGTATTTT,CASSQTSGGSADTQYF
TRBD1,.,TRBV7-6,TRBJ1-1,TGTGCCAGCAGCTTAGCAACCGGGACAGGGGTTACCACTGAAGCTTTCTTT,CASSLATGTGVTTEAFF
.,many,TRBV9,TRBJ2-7,TGTGCCAGCAGCCCCCGGGACTCCCCCTACGAGCAGTACTTC,CASSPRDSPYEQYF
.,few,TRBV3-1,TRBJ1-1,TGTGCCAGCAGCCTCCACCCCACCTATGGGCAGGGGAGGGCTGAAGCTTTCTTT,CASSLHPTYGQGRAEAFF
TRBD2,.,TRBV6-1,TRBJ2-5,TGTGCCAGCAGCCCTCGGAGCGGGGGCTCCCAAGAGACCCAGTACTTC,CASSPRSGGSQETQYF
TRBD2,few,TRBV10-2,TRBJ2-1,TGCGCCAGCAGTGGGCGGGAGTACGTCATGAATGAGCAGTTCTTC,CASSGREYVMNEQFF
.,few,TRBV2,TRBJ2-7,TGTGCCAGCGCGGGCCGGGAGCAGTACTTC,CASAGREQYF
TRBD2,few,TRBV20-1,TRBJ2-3,TGCAGTGCTATAGGGCTAGCGGGGGGCCCCAATACGCAGTATTTT,CSAIGLAGGPNTQYF
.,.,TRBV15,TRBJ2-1,TGTGCCACCAGCAGACTACCGCAAGAAAAGGCTACTGATGAGCAGTTCTTC,CATSRLPQEKATDEQFF
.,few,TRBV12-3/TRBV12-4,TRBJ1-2,TGTGCCAGCAGTTTAGACCTGGACACCAGCTATGGCTACACCTTC,CASSLDLDTSYGYTF
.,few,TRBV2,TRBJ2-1,TGTGCCACCCCGACCGGGACCGGGAATGAGCAGTTCTTC,CATPTGTGNEQFF
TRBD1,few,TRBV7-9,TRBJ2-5,TGTGCCAGCAGCCCACAGGGGACCGCGTACCAAGAGACCCAGTACTTC,CASSPQGTAYQETQYF
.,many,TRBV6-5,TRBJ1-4,TGTGCCAGCAGTTCCCGGGACCGCGGTGAAAAACTGTTTTTT,CASSSRDRGEKLFF
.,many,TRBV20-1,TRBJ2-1,TGCAGTGCTATCGTTGACAATGAGCAGTTCTTC,CSAIVDNEQFF
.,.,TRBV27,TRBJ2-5,TGTGCCAGCAGCCTCGGGGCAGGGGCAGAGACCCAGTACTTC,CASSLGAGAETQYF
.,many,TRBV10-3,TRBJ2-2,TGTGCCATCACGCAGGACGGCACCGGGGAGCTGTTTTTT,CAITQDGTGELFF
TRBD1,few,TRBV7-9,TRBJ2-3,TGTGCCAGCAGCCCCCGACAGGGGCGTGTAGATACGCAGTATTTT,CASSPRQGRVDTQYF
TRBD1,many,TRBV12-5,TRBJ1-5,TGTGCTAGTTATACAGGGGCAAGCAATCAGCCCCAGCATTTT,CASYTGASNQPQHF
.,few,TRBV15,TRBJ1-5,TGTGCCACCAGCAGAGATGATGAAGGGCAGCCCCAGCATTTT,CATSRDDEGQPQHF
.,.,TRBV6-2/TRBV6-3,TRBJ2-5,TGTGCCAGCAGTAATACGAATACTAGTTTACAAGAGACCCAGTACTTC,CASSNTNTSLQETQYF
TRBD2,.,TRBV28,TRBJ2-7,TGTGCCAGCAGTTTTTGGCGGGAGACGGCCTACGAGCAGTACTTC,CASSFWRETAYEQYF
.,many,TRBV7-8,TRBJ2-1,TGTGCCAGCAGCTTGGTATCCCTGCCTGACAATGAGCAGTTCTTC,CASSLVSLPDNEQFF
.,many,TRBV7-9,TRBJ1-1,TGTGCCAGCAGCACACCCCGGGGGGAGAACACTGAAGCTTTCTTT,CASSTPRGENTEAFF
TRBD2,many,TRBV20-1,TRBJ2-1,TGCAGTGCTGCCGGGACTAGCCGCGATGAGCAGTTCTTC,CSAAGTSRDEQFF
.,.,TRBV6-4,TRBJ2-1,TGTGCCAGCAGTGACGCGACCAAGAGCTCCTACAATGAGCAGTTCTTC,CASSDATKSSYNEQFF
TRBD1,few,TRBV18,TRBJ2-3,TGTGCCAGCTCACCTGAGGGGGCTAGCACAGATACGCAGTATTTT,CASSPEGASTDTQYF
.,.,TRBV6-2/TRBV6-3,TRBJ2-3,TGTGCCAGCCAAGAAAGCGTTCAGGTAGATACGCAGTATTTT,CASQESVQVDTQYF
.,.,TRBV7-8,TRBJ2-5,TGTGCCAGCAGCCACGGGGCGGATGTGTACCAAGAGACCCAGTACTTC,CASSHGADVYQETQYF
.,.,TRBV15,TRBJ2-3,TGTGCCACCAGCAGAGAAGGGGAAACAAAAAGAGATACGCAGTATTTT,CATSREGETKRDTQYF
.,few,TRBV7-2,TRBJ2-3,TGTGCCAGCAGCTCTCTCTCACTACGCGATACGCAGTATTTT,CASSSLSLRDTQYF
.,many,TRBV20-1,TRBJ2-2,TGCAGTGCTAGAGTATCTAACACCGGGGAGCTGTTTTTT,CSARVSNTGELFF
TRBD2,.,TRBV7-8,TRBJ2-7,TGTGCCAGCAGCTTAGCGAGGGGACTAGATTTTGGTGTCATGTACTTC,CASSLARGLDFGVMYF
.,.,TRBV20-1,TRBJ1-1,TGCAGTGCAAGGACAGATACAAACACTGAAGCTTTCTTT,CSARTDTNTEAFF
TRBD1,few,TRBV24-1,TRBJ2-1,TGTGCCACCAGTGATCGGACAGGGGCTCCCCTACCCTACAATGAGCAGTTCTTC,CATSDRTGAPLPYNEQFF
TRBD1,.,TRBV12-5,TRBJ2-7,TGTGCTAGTGGTCCAGGACAGGGGGCTAGCGACGAGCAGTACTTC,CASGPGQGASDEQYF
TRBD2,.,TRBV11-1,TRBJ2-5,TGTGCCAGCAGCTTAGGGACTAGCGGGGACCCGTACCAAGAGACCCAGTACTTC,CASSLGTSGDPYQETQYF
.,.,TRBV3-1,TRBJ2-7,TGTGCCAGCAGCCAAGGCCCGGGGCCTTACGAGCAGTACTTC,CASSQGPGPYEQYF
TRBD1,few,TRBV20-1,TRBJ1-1,TGCAGTGCTAGGGGACAGTTGAACACTGAAGCTTTCTTT,CSARGQLNTEAFF
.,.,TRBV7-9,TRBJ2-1,TGTGCCAGCAGCCCACCCGACACTTACAATGAGCAGTTCTTC,CASSPPDTYNEQFF